This is a list of T cell receptor beta chains from one sample in a study of type 1 regulatory T cells. TCRdb reprocessed the reads via MiXCR and lists one record per CDR3 protein. The repertoire includes 90,000 to 100,000 distinct CDR3 sequences, around a third of them detected once, and 2.2% sits in the top ten. Sequencing was performed on CD4+ T cells, either the whole sample or a sorted fraction (not recorded which). The receptors come from a human donor in good health. The CDR3 runs from the conserved cysteine through the conserved F or W. Fields, in order: clone size, J gene, V gene, D gene, CDR3 DNA, CDR3 protein. A D gene is named only where the DNA matches it firmly. Rows give clone size only sometimes, using once, few, many, or a class for an expanded clone.

- | TRBJ1-3 | TRBV12-3/TRBV12-4 | - | TGTGCCAGCAGTTTACAGGGGAATGGAAACACCATATATTTT | CASSLQGNGNTIYF
few | TRBJ2-3 | TRBV20-1 | - | TGCAGTGCCCTCTTCCTTGAGGGAGGAGATACGCAGTATTTT | CSALFLEGGDTQYF
- | TRBJ1-2 | TRBV6-4 | - | TGTGCCAGCAGTAATTCCCACTATGGCTACACCTTC | CASSNSHYGYTF
few | TRBJ1-1 | TRBV7-3 | - | TGTGCCAGTTCCCCAGTTTTGAACACTGAAGCTTTCTTT | CASSPVLNTEAFF
- | TRBJ2-1 | TRBV20-1 | - | TGCAGTGCTAGAGTGACCCTCGGGGATGAGCAGTTCTTC | CSARVTLGDEQFF
- | TRBJ1-2 | TRBV9 | TRBD1 | TGTGCCAGCAGCGCCGGGACAGGCTTCTATGGCTACACCTTC | CASSAGTGFYGYTF
- | TRBJ2-1 | TRBV10-3 | - | TGTGCCATCAGAGAAGGACAGGAGGGATACAATGAGCAGTTCTTC | CAIREGQEGYNEQFF
- | TRBJ1-4 | TRBV27 | - | TGTGCCAGCAGTGCTCAGGTGGATGGTAATGAAAAACTGTTTTTT | CASSAQVDGNEKLFF
few | TRBJ1-2 | TRBV28 | TRBD1 | TGTGCCAGCAGTACCCGGGACAGGGGGCGAAGGATGGTCTACACCTTC | CASSTRDRGRRMVYTF
- | TRBJ2-2 | TRBV12-3/TRBV12-4 | - | TGTGCCAGCAGTGACGGAGACGTTAGGACCGGGGAGCTGTTTTTT | CASSDGDVRTGELFF
few | TRBJ1-5 | TRBV4-1 | TRBD1 | TGCGCCAGCAGCCAACTACAGGGGGTCTATCAGCCCCAGCATTTT | CASSQLQGVYQPQHF
- | TRBJ2-5 | TRBV20-1 | TRBD1 | TGCAGTGCAAATCAGGCATCGACAGGGGTCCAAGAGACCCAGTACTTC | CSANQASTGVQETQYF
- | TRBJ1-1 | TRBV6-5 | TRBD1 | TGTGCCAGCAGTAGGAGGGGGGAAGGGGGCAGGATGGAAGCTTTCTTT | CASSRRGEGGRMEAFF
few | TRBJ2-7 | TRBV20-1 | - | TGCAGTGCTAGTAAGGTTATGTACGAGCAGTACTTC | CSASKVMYEQYF
- | TRBJ1-2 | TRBV20-1 | TRBD1 | TGCAGTGCTCCTCGGTCCGGACAGGAGGGCTACACCTTC | CSAPRSGQEGYTF
- | TRBJ1-5 | TRBV19 | - | TGTGCCAGTAGTATAAGAGCTACGGAGCCCCAGCATTTT | CASSIRATEPQHF
- | TRBJ2-4 | TRBV5-1 | TRBD2 | TGCGCCAGCAGCGCTCAGACTAGCGAGAAAAACATTCAGTACTTC | CASSAQTSEKNIQYF
- | TRBJ2-1 | TRBV5-1 | - | TGCGCCAGCAGCCTATCCATTCGCGAGGATGGTAATGAGCAGTTCTTC | CASSLSIREDGNEQFF
- | TRBJ2-5 | TRBV20-1 | - | TGCAGTGCTAGAGTCCAGGGCGCTCGCCAAGAGACCCAGTACTTC | CSARVQGARQETQYF
- | TRBJ1-2 | TRBV20-1 | - | TGCAGTACTAGAGAGGCGATCCGTGGCTACACCTTC | CSTREAIRGYTF
- | TRBJ2-1 | TRBV5-1 | TRBD2 | TGCGCCAGCAGCTTGGCAGCGGGAAGCTCCTACAATGAGCAGTTCTTC | CASSLAAGSSYNEQFF